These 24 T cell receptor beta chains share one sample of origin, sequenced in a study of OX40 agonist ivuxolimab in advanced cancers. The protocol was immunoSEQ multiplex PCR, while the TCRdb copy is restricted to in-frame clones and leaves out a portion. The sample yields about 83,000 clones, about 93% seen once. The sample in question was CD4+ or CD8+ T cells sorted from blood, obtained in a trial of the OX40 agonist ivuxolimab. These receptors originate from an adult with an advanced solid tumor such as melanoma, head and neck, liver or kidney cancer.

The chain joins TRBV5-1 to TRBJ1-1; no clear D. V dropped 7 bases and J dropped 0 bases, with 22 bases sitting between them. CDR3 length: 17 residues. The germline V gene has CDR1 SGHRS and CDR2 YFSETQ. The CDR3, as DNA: TGCGCCAGCGGAATGACCGGGTCTTCCGCCATGAACACTGAAGCTTTCTTT. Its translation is CASGMTGSSAMNTEAFF.

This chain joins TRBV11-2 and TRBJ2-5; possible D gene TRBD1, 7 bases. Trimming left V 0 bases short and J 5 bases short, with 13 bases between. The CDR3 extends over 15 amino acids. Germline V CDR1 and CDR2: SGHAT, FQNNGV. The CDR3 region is CASSLDQGGVETQYF. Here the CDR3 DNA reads TGTGCCAGCAGCTTAGATCAGGGGGGAGTGGAGACCCAGTACTTC.

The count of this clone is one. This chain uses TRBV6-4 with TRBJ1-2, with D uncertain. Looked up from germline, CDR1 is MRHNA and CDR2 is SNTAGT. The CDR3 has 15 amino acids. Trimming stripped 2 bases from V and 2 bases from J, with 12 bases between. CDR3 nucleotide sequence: TGTGCCAGCAGTGACGGCGGGAGGGCGAACTATGGCTACACCTTC. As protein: CASSDGGRANYGYTF.

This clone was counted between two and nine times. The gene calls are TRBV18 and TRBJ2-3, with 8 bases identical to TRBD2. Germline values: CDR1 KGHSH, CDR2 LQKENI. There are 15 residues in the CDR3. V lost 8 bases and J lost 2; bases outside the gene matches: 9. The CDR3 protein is CASTLSSGYTDTQYF. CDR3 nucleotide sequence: TGTGCCAGCACCCTGTCTAGCGGGTACACAGATACGCAGTATTTT.

The DNA for the CDR3 is TGTGCCAGCAGCTTCGGGTCGCTATCCCAAGAGACCCAGTACTTC. Protein product: CASSFGSLSQETQYF. The chain has TRBV11-3 and TRBJ2-5; D is unclear. Germline V gene lookup returns CDR1 SGHNT and CDR2 YENEEA. The V end was cut by 3 bases, the J end by 1 base, with 12 bases between. The length of the CDR3 is 15 residues.

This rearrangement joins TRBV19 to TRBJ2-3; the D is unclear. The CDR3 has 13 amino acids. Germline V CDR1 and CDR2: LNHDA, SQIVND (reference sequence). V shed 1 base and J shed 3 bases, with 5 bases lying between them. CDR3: CASSIGITDTQYF. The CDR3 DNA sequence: TGTGCCAGTAGTATAGGAATTACAGATACGCAGTATTTT.

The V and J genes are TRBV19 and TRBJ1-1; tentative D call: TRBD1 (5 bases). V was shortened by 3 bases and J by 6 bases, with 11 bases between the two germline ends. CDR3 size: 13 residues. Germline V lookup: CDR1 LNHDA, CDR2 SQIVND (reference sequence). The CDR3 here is CASSISGVPEAFF. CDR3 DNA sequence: TGTGCCAGTAGTATCTCGGGGGTACCTGAAGCTTTCTTT.

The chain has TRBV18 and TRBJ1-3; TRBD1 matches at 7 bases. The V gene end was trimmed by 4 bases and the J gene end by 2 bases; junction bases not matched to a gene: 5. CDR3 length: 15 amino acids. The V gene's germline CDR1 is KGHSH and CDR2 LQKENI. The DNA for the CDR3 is TGTGCCAGCTCACTACAGGGGTCCGCTGGAAACACCATATATTTT. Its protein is CASSLQGSAGNTIYF.

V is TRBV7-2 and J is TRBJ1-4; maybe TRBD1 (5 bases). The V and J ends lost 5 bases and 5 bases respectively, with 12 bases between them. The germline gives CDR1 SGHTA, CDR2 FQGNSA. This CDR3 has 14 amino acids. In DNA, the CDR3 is TGTGCCAGCAGCCGACCGGGACCCAATGAAAAACTGTTTTTT. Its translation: CASSRPGPNEKLFF.

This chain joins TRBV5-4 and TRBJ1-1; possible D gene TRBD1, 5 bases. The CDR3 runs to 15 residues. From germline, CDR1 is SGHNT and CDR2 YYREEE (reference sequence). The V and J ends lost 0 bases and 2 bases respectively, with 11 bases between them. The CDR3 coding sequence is TGTGCCAGCAGCTTGGCCCCGACAGCCAACACTGAAGCTTTCTTT. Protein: CASSLAPTANTEAFF.

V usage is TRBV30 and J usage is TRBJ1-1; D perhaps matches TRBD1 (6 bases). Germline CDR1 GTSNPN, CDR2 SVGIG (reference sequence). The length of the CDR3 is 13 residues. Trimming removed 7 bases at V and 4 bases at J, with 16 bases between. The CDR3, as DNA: TGTGCCTTTTACAGGGATGCTATCACTGAAGCTTTCTTT. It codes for CAFYRDAITEAFF.

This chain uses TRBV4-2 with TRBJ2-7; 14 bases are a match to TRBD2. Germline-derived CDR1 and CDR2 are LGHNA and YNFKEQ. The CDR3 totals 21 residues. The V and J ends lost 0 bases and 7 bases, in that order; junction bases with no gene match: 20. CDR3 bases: TGTGCCAGCAGCCAAGACCCGCGGGCAGTGGGGACTAGCGGGAGACTGGGAGAGCAGTACTTC. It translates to CASSQDPRAVGTSGRLGEQYF.

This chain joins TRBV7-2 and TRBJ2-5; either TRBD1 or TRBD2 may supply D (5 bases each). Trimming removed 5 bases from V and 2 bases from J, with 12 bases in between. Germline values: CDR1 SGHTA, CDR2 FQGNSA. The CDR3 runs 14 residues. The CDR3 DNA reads TGTGCCAGCAGCCCGGGACGGACGCAAGAGACCCAGTACTTC. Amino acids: CASSPGRTQETQYF.

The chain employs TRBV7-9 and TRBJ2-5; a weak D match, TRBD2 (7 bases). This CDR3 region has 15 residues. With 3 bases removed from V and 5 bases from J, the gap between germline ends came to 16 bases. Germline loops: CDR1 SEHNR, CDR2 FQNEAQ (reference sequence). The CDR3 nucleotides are TGTGCCAGCAGCTTTGGTGGGGGGGCCTTGGAGACCCAGTACTTC. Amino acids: CASSFGGGALETQYF.

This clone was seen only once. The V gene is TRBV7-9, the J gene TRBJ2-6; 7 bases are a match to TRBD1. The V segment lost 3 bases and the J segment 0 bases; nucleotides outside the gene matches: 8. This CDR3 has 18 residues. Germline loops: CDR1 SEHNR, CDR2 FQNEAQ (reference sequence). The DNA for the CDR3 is TGTGCCAGCAGCTTCCGACAGGGTGATGACTCTGGGGCCAACGTCCTGACTTTC. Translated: CASSFRQGDDSGANVLTF.

The CDR3 loop reads CASSFSGGAYEQYF. The CDR3 DNA reads TGTGCCAGCAGTTTCAGCGGGGGGGCCTACGAGCAGTACTTC. This chain joins TRBV6-5 and TRBJ2-7; TRBD2 aligns across 10 bases. V was clipped by 4 bases and J by 2 bases; unmatched bases: 2. Germline CDR1 and CDR2: MNHEY and SVGAGI. The CDR3 runs 14 residues.

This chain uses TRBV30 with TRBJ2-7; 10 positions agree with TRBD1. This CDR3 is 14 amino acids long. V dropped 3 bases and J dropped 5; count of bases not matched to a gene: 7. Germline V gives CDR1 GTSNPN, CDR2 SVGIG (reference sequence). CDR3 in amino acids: CAWRGQGKRDEQYF. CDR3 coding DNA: TGTGCCTGGAGGGGACAGGGGAAAAGGGACGAGCAGTACTTC.

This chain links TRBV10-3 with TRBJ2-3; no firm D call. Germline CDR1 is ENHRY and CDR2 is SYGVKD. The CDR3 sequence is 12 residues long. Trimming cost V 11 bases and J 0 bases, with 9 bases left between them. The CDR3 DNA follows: TGTGCCGTCGTGGGGAGCACAGATACGCAGTATTTT. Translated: CAVVGSTDTQYF.

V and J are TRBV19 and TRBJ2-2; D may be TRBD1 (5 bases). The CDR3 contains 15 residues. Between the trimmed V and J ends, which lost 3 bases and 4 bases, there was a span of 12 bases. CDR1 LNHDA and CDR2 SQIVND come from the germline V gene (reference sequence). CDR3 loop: CASSIAGAGTGELFF. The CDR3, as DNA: TGTGCCAGTAGTATTGCTGGGGCAGGCACCGGGGAGCTGTTTTTT.

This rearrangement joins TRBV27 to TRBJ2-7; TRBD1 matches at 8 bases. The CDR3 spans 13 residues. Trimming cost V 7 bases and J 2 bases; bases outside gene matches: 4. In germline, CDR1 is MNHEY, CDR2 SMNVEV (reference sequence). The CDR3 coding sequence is TGTGCCAGCAAAGTACAGGGGGCCTACGAGCAGTACTTC. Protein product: CASKVQGAYEQYF.

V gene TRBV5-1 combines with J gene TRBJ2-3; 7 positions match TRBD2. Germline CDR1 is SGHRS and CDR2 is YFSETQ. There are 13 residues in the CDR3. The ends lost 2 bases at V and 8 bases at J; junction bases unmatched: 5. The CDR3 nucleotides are TGCGCCAGCAGCTTTACGGGGGAGGGTACGCAGTATTTT. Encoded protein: CASSFTGEGTQYF.

CDR3: CASNHVGGNQPQHF. The CDR3, as DNA: TGTGCCAGCAATCACGTGGGGGGCAATCAGCCCCAGCATTTT. The V gene is TRBV4-2, the J gene TRBJ1-5, with D possibly TRBD1 on 5 matching bases. The CDR3 length is 14 residues. Trimming shortened V by 7 bases and J by 2 bases, and 12 bases separated the two germline ends. Per the germline V gene, CDR1 is LGHNA and CDR2 is YNFKEQ.

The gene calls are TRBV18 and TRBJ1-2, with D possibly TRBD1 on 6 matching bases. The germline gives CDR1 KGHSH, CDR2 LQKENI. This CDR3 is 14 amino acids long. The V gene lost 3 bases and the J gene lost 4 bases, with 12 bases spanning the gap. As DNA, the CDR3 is TGTGCCAGCTCACCTCCCGGACAGTCCTATGGCTACACCTTC. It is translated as CASSPPGQSYGYTF. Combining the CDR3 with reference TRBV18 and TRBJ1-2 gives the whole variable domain NAGVMQNPRHLVRRRGQEARLRCSPMKGHSHVYWYRQLPEEGLKFMVYLQKENIIDESGMPKERFSAEFPKEGPSILRIQQVVRGDSAAYFCASSPPGQSYGYTFGSGTRLTVV.

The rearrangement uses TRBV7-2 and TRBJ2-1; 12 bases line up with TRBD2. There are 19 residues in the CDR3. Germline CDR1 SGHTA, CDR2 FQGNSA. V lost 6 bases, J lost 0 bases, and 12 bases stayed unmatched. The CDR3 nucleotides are TGTGCCAGCAGTCTCACGGGACTAGCGGGTCCCCGCTCCTACAATGAGCAGTTCTTC. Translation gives CASSLTGLAGPRSYNEQFF.